This entry describes one T cell receptor (beta chain). Its antigen is currently unknown. The data originate from a study of shared clonotypes between healthy human individuals. Broader study findings: Few donors limited the genetic and exposure-history diversity represented.

Data came from immunoSEQ multiplex PCR; TCRdb stores just in-frame clones and leaves some out. The table lists about 600,000 clones, just over 75% of them singletons. CDR1 is SGHVS and CDR2 is FQNEAQ in the germline V gene. The CDR3 consists of 17 residues. Trimming left V 1 base short and J 4 bases short, with 17 bases between. The TCR comes from a woman in her thirties or forties in good health. Some clones in this sample may be carry-over from other donors' samples. The sequenced sample consisted of PBMCs. The chain employs TRBV7-8 and TRBJ2-4, with D perhaps TRBD1 (5 bases). The CDR3 sequence: CASSLGPRTTQKNIQYF. CDR3 DNA: TGTGCCAGCAGCTTAGGCCCGAGGACAACCCAGAAAAACATTCAGTACTTC.